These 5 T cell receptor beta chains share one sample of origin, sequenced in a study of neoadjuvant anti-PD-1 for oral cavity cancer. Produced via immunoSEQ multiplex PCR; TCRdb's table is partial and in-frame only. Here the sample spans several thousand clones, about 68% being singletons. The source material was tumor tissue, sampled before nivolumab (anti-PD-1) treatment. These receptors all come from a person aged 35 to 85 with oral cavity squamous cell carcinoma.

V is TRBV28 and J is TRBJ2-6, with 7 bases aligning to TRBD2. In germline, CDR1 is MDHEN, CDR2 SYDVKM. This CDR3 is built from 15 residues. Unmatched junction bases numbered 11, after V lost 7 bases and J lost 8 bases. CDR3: CASNQLAGSPNVLTF. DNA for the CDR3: TGTGCCAGCAACCAGTTAGCGGGTTCCCCCAACGTCCTGACTTTC.

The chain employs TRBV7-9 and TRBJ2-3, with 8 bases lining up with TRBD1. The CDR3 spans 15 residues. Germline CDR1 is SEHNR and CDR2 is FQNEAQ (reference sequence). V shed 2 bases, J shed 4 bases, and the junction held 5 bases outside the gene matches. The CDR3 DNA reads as TGTGCCAGCAGCTTATCCAGGGGGCTATCAGATACGCAGTATTTT. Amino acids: CASSLSRGLSDTQYF.

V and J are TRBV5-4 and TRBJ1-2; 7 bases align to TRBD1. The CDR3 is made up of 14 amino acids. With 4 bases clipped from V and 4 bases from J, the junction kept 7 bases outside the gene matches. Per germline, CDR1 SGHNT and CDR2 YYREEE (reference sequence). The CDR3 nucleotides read TGTGCCAGCAGCCGCCAGGGGGGCAGCTATGGCTACACCTTC. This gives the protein CASSRQGGSYGYTF.

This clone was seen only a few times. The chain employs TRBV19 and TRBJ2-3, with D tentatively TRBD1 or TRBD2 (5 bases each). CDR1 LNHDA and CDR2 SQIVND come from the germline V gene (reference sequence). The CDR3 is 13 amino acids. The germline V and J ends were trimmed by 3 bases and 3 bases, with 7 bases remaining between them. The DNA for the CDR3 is TGTGCCAGTAGTATTGGGGGAACAGATACGCAGTATTTT. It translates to CASSIGGTDTQYF.

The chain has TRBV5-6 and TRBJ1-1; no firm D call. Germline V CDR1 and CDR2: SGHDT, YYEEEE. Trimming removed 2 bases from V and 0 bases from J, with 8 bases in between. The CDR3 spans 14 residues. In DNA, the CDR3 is TGTGCCAGCAGCTTAAACGGGATGAACACTGAAGCTTTCTTT. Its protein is CASSLNGMNTEAFF.